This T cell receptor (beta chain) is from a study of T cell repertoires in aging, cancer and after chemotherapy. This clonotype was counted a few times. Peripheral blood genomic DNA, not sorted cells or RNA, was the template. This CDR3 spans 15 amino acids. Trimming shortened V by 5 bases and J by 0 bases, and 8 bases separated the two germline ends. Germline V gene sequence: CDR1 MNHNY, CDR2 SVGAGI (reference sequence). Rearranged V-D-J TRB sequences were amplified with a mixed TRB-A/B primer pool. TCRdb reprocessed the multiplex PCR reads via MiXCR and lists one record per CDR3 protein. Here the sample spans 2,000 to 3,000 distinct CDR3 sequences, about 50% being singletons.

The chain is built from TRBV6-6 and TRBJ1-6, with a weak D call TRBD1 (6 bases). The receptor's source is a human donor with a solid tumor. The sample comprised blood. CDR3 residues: CASSRGNSYNSPLHF. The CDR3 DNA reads TGTGCCAGCAGTAGGGGGAACTCCTATAATTCACCCCTCCACTTT.